A selection of T cell receptor beta chains follows, all from one sample in a study of beta chain features in type 1 diabetes. Some clones are missing from TCRdb's copy, which holds only in-frame ones; the method was immunoSEQ multiplex PCR. The sample has roughly 250,000 clones, over 65% seen once. Material for sequencing was naive CD4+ T cells from blood. Source of these receptors: a man under 40 in good health. The CDR3 runs from the conserved cysteine through the conserved F or W. The D gene is left open where the match is weak. Where a row states a size, it is once, few, many or the class of an expanded clone; other rows omit it.

clone size: .
D gene: .
J gene: TRBJ2-7
V gene: TRBV6-1
CDR3 length: 14
CDR3 DNA: TGTGCCAGCCCCAAAGGGATTTCGGCAGCGGAGCAGTACTTC
CDR3 protein: CASPKGISAAEQYF

clone size: few
D gene: .
J gene: TRBJ2-7
V gene: TRBV30
CDR3 length: 13
CDR3 DNA: TGTGCCTCCGCCCCGGGGGAACGGTACGAGCAGTACTTC
CDR3 protein: CASAPGERYEQYF

clone size: .
D gene: TRBD2
J gene: TRBJ2-1
V gene: TRBV9
CDR3 length: 16
CDR3 DNA: TGTGCCAGCAGCCGGAGACTAGCGGGAGGGCAGAGCGAGCAGTTCTTC
CDR3 protein: CASSRRLAGGQSEQFF

clone size: .
D gene: .
J gene: TRBJ2-2
V gene: TRBV29-1
CDR3 length: 13
CDR3 DNA: TGCAGCGCCGAGACTAGTCTCCACGGGGAGCTGTTTTTT
CDR3 protein: CSAETSLHGELFF

clone size: .
D gene: .
J gene: TRBJ2-7
V gene: TRBV10-2
CDR3 length: 13
CDR3 DNA: TGCGCCAGCAGTGATGGGGCGATCTACGAGCAGTACTTC
CDR3 protein: CASSDGAIYEQYF

clone size: .
D gene: .
J gene: TRBJ2-1
V gene: TRBV9
CDR3 length: 14
CDR3 DNA: TGTGCCAGCAGCCCGCGGGACCGAAGAGGTGAGCAGTTCTTC
CDR3 protein: CASSPRDRRGEQFF

clone size: .
D gene: TRBD1
J gene: TRBJ2-7
V gene: TRBV18
CDR3 length: 13
CDR3 DNA: TGTGCCAGCTCACCGGGACAGGTCTACGAGCAGTACTTC
CDR3 protein: CASSPGQVYEQYF

clone size: .
D gene: TRBD2
J gene: TRBJ2-5
V gene: TRBV5-4
CDR3 length: 16
CDR3 DNA: TGTGCCAGCAGCTTGGCAACCCGGGCTAGCGGGGAGACCCAGTACTTC
CDR3 protein: CASSLATRASGETQYF

clone size: few
D gene: .
J gene: TRBJ2-6
V gene: TRBV2
CDR3 length: 15
CDR3 DNA: TGTGCCAGCAGGAAGACCACTGCTGGGGCCAACGTCCTGACTTTC
CDR3 protein: CASRKTTAGANVLTF

clone size: .
D gene: .
J gene: TRBJ2-2
V gene: TRBV30
CDR3 length: 17
CDR3 DNA: TGTGCCTGGAGTATCGGAGGTTCTAGTTGGGACACCGGGGAGCTGTTTTTT
CDR3 protein: CAWSIGGSSWDTGELFF

clone size: .
D gene: .
J gene: TRBJ2-2
V gene: TRBV9
CDR3 length: 13
CDR3 DNA: TGTGCCAGCAGCGCCGGAGGGACCGGGGAGCTGTTTTTT
CDR3 protein: CASSAGGTGELFF

clone size: .
D gene: TRBD1
J gene: TRBJ2-7
V gene: TRBV7-2
CDR3 length: 14
CDR3 DNA: TGTGCCAGCAGCTTAGGATCAGGGGGCTACGAGCAGTACTTC
CDR3 protein: CASSLGSGGYEQYF

clone size: .
D gene: .
J gene: TRBJ1-1
V gene: TRBV9
CDR3 length: 13
CDR3 DNA: TGTGCCAGCAGCGTAGCCTCCGGGACCGAAGCTTTCTTT
CDR3 protein: CASSVASGTEAFF

clone size: .
D gene: .
J gene: TRBJ2-3
V gene: TRBV18
CDR3 length: 11
CDR3 DNA: TGTGCCAGCCGCCAGGGAGATACGCAGTATTTT
CDR3 protein: CASRQGDTQYF

clone size: .
D gene: .
J gene: TRBJ1-4
V gene: TRBV7-8
CDR3 length: 14
CDR3 DNA: TGTGCCAGCAGCTTATTTCAGGGAGGTGAAAAACTGTTTTTT
CDR3 protein: CASSLFQGGEKLFF

clone size: few
D gene: .
J gene: TRBJ2-5
V gene: TRBV11-2
CDR3 length: 14
CDR3 DNA: TGTGCCAGCAGCTCAACAGGAATTCGGGAGACCCAGTACTTC
CDR3 protein: CASSSTGIRETQYF

clone size: few
D gene: .
J gene: TRBJ2-5
V gene: TRBV7-9
CDR3 length: 12
CDR3 DNA: TGTGCCAGCAGCTTAGCCGGGGGCACCCAGTACTTC
CDR3 protein: CASSLAGGTQYF

clone size: once
D gene: TRBD1
J gene: TRBJ2-2
V gene: TRBV27
CDR3 length: 15
CDR3 DNA: TGTGTCGAAGCCCAGGGGGCGTCGCGCACCGGGGAGCTGTTTTTT
CDR3 protein: CVEAQGASRTGELFF

clone size: few
D gene: TRBD1
J gene: TRBJ2-5
V gene: TRBV11-2
CDR3 length: 15
CDR3 DNA: TGTGCCAGCAGCACCGGACAGGGGAGTTTGGAGACCCAGTACTTC
CDR3 protein: CASSTGQGSLETQYF

clone size: .
D gene: .
J gene: TRBJ1-6
V gene: TRBV7-2
CDR3 length: 13
CDR3 DNA: TGTGCCAGCAGCTTACTGGGCCTGGGTCCCCTCCACTTT
CDR3 protein: CASSLLGLGPLHF

clone size: once
D gene: .
J gene: TRBJ1-2
V gene: TRBV14
CDR3 length: 12
CDR3 DNA: TGTGCCAGCAGCCAGGACAACTATGGCTACACCTTC
CDR3 protein: CASSQDNYGYTF

clone size: .
D gene: .
J gene: TRBJ1-5
V gene: TRBV5-4
CDR3 length: 15
CDR3 DNA: TGTGCCAGCAGCGGGACTTCGCTTGGCAATCAGCCCCAGCATTTT
CDR3 protein: CASSGTSLGNQPQHF

clone size: few
D gene: TRBD1
J gene: TRBJ1-5
V gene: TRBV30
CDR3 length: 16
CDR3 DNA: TGTGCCTGGAGTGTACGCTTCGACAGGGGAGGACAGCCCCAGCATTTT
CDR3 protein: CAWSVRFDRGGQPQHF

clone size: .
D gene: .
J gene: TRBJ2-3
V gene: TRBV5-1
CDR3 length: 14
CDR3 DNA: TGCGCCAGCAGCTTGGGGGATAGCACAGATACGCAGTATTTT
CDR3 protein: CASSLGDSTDTQYF

clone size: once
D gene: .
J gene: TRBJ1-3
V gene: TRBV29-1
CDR3 length: 14
CDR3 DNA: TGCAGCGTTGATCGCCATCTCTCTGGAAACACCATATATTTT
CDR3 protein: CSVDRHLSGNTIYF

clone size: once
D gene: .
J gene: TRBJ2-2
V gene: TRBV6-5
CDR3 length: 12
CDR3 DNA: TGTGCCACCTCCAGGGGTACCGGGGAGCTGTTTTTT
CDR3 protein: CATSRGTGELFF

clone size: .
D gene: TRBD2
J gene: TRBJ2-1
V gene: TRBV29-1
CDR3 length: 14
CDR3 DNA: TGCAGCGGCGGGACTAGCGGGATCAAGGGTGAGCAGTTCTTC
CDR3 protein: CSGGTSGIKGEQFF